Below are 6 T cell receptor beta chains sequenced from a single sample in a study of T-cell reconstitution after alpha-beta-depleted transplantation in children. Unique molecular identifiers were incorporated when the TCRbeta library was constructed. TCRdb passed the PCR reads through MiXCR, listing each CDR3 protein once. The sample has over 200,000 distinct CDR3 sequences; roughly a tenth are singletons. The specimen comprised PBMCs, sampled before TCRalphabeta/CD19-depleted stem cell transplant. Source of these receptors: a child younger than two with acute myeloid leukemia, due to receive a stem cell transplant.

Ten or more counts support this clonotype. The CDR3 sequence is CSVGGEGEAFF. Here the CDR3 DNA reads TGCAGCGTTGGAGGGGAGGGTGAAGCTTTCTTT. This sequence joins TRBV29-1 and TRBJ1-1; D perhaps matches TRBD1 (5 bases). The germline V and J ends were trimmed by 4 bases and 7 bases, with 10 bases remaining between them. The CDR3 is made up of 11 amino acids. Germline values: CDR1 SQVTM, CDR2 ANQGSEA.

The V and J genes are TRBV6-2 or TRBV6-3 and TRBJ2-7, with 9 nucleotides matching TRBD2. Germline V CDR1 and CDR2: MNHEY, SVGEGT. Trimming removed 2 bases from V and 2 bases from J; junction bases left unmatched: 7. The CDR3 contains 16 residues. CDR3 coding DNA: TGTGCCAGCAGTTACCCAGCGGGAGGACCAACCTACGAGCAGTACTTC. Amino acid sequence: CASSYPAGGPTYEQYF.

The V and J genes are TRBV5-6 and TRBJ2-5, with 7 nucleotides matching TRBD1. This CDR3 has 12 residues. Germline V lookup: CDR1 SGHDT, CDR2 YYEEEE. This CDR3 reads CATNRGQETQYF. Here the CDR3 DNA reads TGTGCGACCAACAGGGGACAAGAGACCCAGTACTTC.

This clonotype was counted many times. This rearrangement joins TRBV10-3 to TRBJ2-7; TRBD1 might be the D (6 bases). The CDR3 loop spans 16 amino acids. Germline CDR1 reads ENHRY; CDR2 reads SYGVKD. V lost 4 bases to trimming and J lost 6 bases, with 22 bases between them. The CDR3 DNA sequence: TGTGCCATCAGTGCCCACGAGACTCGGACAGACGGCGAGCAGTACTTC. Translation gives CAISAHETRTDGEQYF.

The chain uses TRBV19 and TRBJ2-6; either TRBD1 or TRBD2 may supply D (6 bases each). The CDR3 has 17 amino acids. Germline CDR1 and CDR2: LNHDA and SQIVND (reference sequence). The germline V and J ends were trimmed by 6 bases and 0 bases, with 15 bases remaining between them. The CDR3 sequence: CASSPAGHPSGANVLTF. The CDR3 DNA is TGTGCCAGTAGCCCGGCGGGACACCCCTCTGGGGCCAACGTCCTGACTTTC.

This clonotype was seen repeatedly, ten times or more. The chain combines TRBV7-8 with TRBJ1-1; TRBD1 agrees at 8 bases. CDR3 length: 15 amino acids. Germline loops: CDR1 SGHVS, CDR2 FQNEAQ. V lost 5 bases and J lost 0; bases outside the gene matches: 5. The CDR3 nucleotides are TGTGCCAGCAGCGCCCTACAGGGGGTGAACACTGAAGCTTTCTTT. It translates to CASSALQGVNTEAFF.